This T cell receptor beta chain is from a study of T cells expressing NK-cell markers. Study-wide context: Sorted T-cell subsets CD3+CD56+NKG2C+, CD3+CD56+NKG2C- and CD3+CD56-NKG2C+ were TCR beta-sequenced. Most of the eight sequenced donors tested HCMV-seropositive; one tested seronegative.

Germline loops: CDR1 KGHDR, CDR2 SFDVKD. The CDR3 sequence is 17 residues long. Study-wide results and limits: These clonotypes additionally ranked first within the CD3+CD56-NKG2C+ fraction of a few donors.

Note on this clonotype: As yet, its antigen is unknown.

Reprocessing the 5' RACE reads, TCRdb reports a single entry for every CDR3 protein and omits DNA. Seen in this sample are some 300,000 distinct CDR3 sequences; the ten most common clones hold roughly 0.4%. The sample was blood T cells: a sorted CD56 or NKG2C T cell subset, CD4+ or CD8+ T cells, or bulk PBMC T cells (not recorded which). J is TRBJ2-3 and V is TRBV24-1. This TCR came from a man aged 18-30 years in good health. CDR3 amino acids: CATSDLKHSGGTDTQYF.